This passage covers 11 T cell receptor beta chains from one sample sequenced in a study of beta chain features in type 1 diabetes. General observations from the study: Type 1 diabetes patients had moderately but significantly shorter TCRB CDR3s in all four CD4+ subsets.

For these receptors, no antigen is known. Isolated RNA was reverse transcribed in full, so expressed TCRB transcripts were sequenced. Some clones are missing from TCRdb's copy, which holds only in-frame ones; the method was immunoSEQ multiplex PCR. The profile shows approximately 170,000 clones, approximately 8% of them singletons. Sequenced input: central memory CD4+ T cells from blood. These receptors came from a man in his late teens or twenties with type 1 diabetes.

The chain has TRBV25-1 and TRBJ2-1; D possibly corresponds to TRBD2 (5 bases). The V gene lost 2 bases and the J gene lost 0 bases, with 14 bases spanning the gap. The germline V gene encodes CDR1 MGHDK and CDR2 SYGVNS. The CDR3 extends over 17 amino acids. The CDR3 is CASSEASTRSSYNEQFF. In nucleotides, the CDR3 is TGTGCCAGCAGTGAAGCTTCAACTAGGTCCTCCTACAATGAGCAGTTCTTC.

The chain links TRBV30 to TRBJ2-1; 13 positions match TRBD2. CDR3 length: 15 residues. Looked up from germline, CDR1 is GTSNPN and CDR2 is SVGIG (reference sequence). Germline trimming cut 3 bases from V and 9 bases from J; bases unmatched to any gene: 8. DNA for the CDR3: TGTGCCTGGAGCGTAGGACTAGCGGGGGTGGGTGAGCAGTTCTTC. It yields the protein CAWSVGLAGVGEQFF.

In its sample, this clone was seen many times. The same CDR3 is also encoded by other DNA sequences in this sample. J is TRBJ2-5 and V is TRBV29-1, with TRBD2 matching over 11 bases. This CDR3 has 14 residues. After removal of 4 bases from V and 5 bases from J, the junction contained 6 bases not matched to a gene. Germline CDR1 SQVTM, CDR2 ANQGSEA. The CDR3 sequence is CSVVGTSGWETQYF. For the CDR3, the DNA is TGCAGCGTTGTTGGGACTAGCGGATGGGAGACCCAGTACTTC.

CDR3 loop: CASSLDFLPETQYF. The CDR3 DNA sequence: TGTGCCAGCAGCTTAGATTTTCTCCCGGAGACCCAGTACTTC. The genes are TRBV7-6 and TRBJ2-5; D remains ambiguous. The V end was cut by 1 base, the J end by 5 bases, with 11 bases between. Germline-derived CDR1 and CDR2 are SGHVS and FNYEAQ. This CDR3 spans 14 amino acids.

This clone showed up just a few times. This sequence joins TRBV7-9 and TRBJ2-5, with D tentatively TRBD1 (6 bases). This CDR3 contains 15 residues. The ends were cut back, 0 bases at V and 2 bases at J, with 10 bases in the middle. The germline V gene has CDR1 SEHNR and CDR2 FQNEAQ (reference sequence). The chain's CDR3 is CASSLAQGRQETQYF. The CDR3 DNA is TGTGCCAGCAGCTTAGCGCAGGGGCGACAAGAGACCCAGTACTTC. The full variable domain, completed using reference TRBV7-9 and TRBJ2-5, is DTGVSQNPRHKITKRGQNVTFRCDPISEHNRLYWYRQTLGQGPEFLTYFQNEAQLEKSRLLSDRFSAERPKGSFSTLEIQRTEQGDSAMYLCASSLAQGRQETQYFGPGTRLLVL.

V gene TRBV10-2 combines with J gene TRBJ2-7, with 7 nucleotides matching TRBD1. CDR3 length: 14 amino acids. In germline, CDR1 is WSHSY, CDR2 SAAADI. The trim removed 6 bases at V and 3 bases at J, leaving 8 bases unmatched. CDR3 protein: CASRKDRDHYEQYF. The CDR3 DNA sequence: TGCGCCAGCAGAAAAGACAGGGATCACTACGAGCAGTACTTC.

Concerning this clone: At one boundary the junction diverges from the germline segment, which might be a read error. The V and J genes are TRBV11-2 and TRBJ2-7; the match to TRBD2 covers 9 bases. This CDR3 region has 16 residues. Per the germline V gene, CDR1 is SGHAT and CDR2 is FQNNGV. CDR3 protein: CASSLTSGASYYEQYF. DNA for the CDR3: TGCGCCAGCAGCCTGACTAGCGGCGCCTCCTATTACGAGCAGTACTTC.

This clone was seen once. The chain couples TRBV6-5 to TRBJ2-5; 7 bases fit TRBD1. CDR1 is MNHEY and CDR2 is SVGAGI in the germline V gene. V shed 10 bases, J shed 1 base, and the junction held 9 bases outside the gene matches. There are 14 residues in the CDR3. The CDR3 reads CATTTTGRQETQYF. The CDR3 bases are TGTGCCACAACAACGACAGGGCGCCAAGAGACCCAGTACTTC.

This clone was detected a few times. In nucleotides, the CDR3 is TGTGCCTGGAGTCCGGGACAGGGGCTTGGGTACGAGCAGTACTTC. Amino acid sequence: CAWSPGQGLGYEQYF. The chain joins TRBV30 to TRBJ2-7; 10 positions agree with TRBD1. The CDR3 runs to 15 residues. Losses at the gene ends were 2 bases for V and 4 bases for J; bases not matched to a gene: 8. Germline assignment: CDR1 GTSNPN and CDR2 SVGIG (reference sequence).

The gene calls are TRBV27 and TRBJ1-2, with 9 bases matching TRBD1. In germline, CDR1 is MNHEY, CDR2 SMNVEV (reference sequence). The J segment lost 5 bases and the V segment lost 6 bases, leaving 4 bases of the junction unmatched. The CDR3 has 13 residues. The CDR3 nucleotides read TGTGCCAGCAGCCTGGACAGGGGATATGGCTACACCTTC. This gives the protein CASSLDRGYGYTF.

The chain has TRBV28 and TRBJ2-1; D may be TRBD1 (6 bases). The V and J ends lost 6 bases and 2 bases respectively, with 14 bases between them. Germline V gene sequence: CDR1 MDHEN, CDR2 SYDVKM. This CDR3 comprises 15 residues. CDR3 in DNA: TGTGCCAGCAGACTTCTCGGACAGCCCTACAATGAGCAGTTCTTC. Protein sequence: CASRLLGQPYNEQFF.